This T cell receptor (beta chain) is from a study of blood T cell repertoires in COVID-19 (dated by TCRdb to the early 2020s). For the wider study: Samples covering the acute and convalescent phases of COVID-19 were provided by collaborators in the United States, Italy and Spain. Where HLA class I and class II types were available, the types were taken from metadata supplied by the sample provider, not from assay-based typing. The material from the prospective study consisted of cDNA or gDNA derived from T cells, B-cell-depleted T cells, or PBMCs. A freely available public database, intended as a resource for researchers studying the immune response to SARS-CoV-2, is where the repertoires were released. The sample metadata nearly always contained a de-identified subject ID, COVID-19 status, age in years and sex. The samples were drawn from two sources: the first 160 participants of the ongoing ImmuneRACE study, and 1,200 or so subjects contributed by 6 global collaborators. Subjects who had been exposed to COVID-19, were actively infected with it, or had recovered from it provided the deeply sampled blood TCRbeta repertoires that made up the dataset.

A remark on this clone: No cognate antigen has been identified for it. Base qualities are missing; no much larger clone stands one base away.

The CDR3 contains 15 residues, cysteine and phenylalanine counted. The entry retains the CDR3 DNA only, 45 bases that are in frame from base 1. V ends up 4 bases short and J 7 bases short, with an unmatched junction base count of 10. The germline V gene gives CDR1 as SGHRS and CDR2 as YFSETQ. TCRbeta CDR3 regions were amplified from genomic DNA using the immunoSEQ Assay, a bias-controlled multiplex PCR. As for the authors' bioinformatics: The number of nucleated cells in each sample was estimated from the amplification of reference gene primers within the assay. Sequence reads were collapsed and filtered to measure the absolute abundance of every unique TCRbeta CDR3 rearrangement. For each sample, productive Simpson clonality was calculated as the square root of Simpson's diversity index over productive rearrangements. In TCRdb, the immuneACCESS table is reduced to in-frame sequences with V and J assigned. These tables do not hold every clone; where another copy was compared, an unresolved V gene accounts for under half, and the others remain unexplained. The V and J calls and clone size come from that table; D and trimming were worked out from the DNA. The sample table shows about 140,000 clones, and 87% are seen once. 0.9% to 0.95% of the sample goes to the ten largest clones.

The collaborating institutions used their own protocols to collect whole blood in K2EDTA tubes. For TCRbeta analysis, collaborators shipped samples as frozen whole blood, isolated PBMCs, or DNA extracted from either of those sample types. The full study reports these points: The quantity of clinical and demographic metadata differed by source and by participant and was supplied without curation.

The receptor's source is a woman between 45 and 65 years old with acute or convalescent COVID-19. The rearranged segments are TRBV5-1 and TRBJ2-7; TRBD1 agrees with 11 junctional bases. The specimen sequenced was peripheral blood. This receptor has the CDR3 CASSPGTGGGKEQYF. The DNA is TGCGCCAGCAGCCCCGGGACAGGGGGTGGAAAGGAGCAGTACTTC.